Following are 13 T cell receptor beta chains from one sample sequenced in a study of blood T cells in healthy people across ages. The authors ran a second PCR of 7 to 11 cycles using a sample-barcoded 5' primer and a J-beta primer mix. TCRdb re-analysed the 5' RACE reads in MiXCR, keeping a single row per CDR3 protein. The sample yields about 780,000 distinct CDR3 sequences, about 46% seen once. The sequenced sample consisted of blood. The receptors stem from a man at least 80 years old in good health.

This clonotype was counted only a few times. The chain is built from TRBV29-1 and TRBJ2-7, with 9 bases aligning to TRBD1. The CDR3 has 14 residues. Germline V gene data show CDR1 as SQVTM and CDR2 as ANQGSEA. J gave up 7 bases and V 2 bases, and 9 bases lay outside the gene matches. CDR3 in DNA: TGCAGCGTTGAAAGGGGACAGGGTGGCAATGAGCAGTACTTC. As protein: CSVERGQGGNEQYF.

J is TRBJ2-7 and V is TRBV6-6; D is perhaps TRBD1 (6 bases). Germline CDR1 and CDR2: MNHNY and SVGAGI (reference sequence). The CDR3 extends over 17 amino acids. Between the trimmed V and J ends, which lost 6 bases and 2 bases, there was a span of 23 bases. The CDR3 sequence is CASRNGQRTTRTYEQYF. DNA for the CDR3: TGTGCCAGCAGGAATGGACAGCGGACAACACGAACCTACGAGCAGTACTTC.

A single count supports this clonotype. The V call is TRBV5-1, the J call TRBJ2-1, with 12 bases that match TRBD2. The J call may not be correct, given that the DNA end is closer to TRBJ2-7. The CDR3 extends over 17 amino acids. In germline, CDR1 is SGHRS, CDR2 YFSETQ. CDR3: CASSLAATSGSYNEQYF. The CDR3 DNA sequence: TGCGCCAGCAGCTTGGCCGCGACTAGCGGGAGCTACAATGAGCAGTACTTC.

This clonotype showed up just a few times. V and J are TRBV12-3 or TRBV12-4 and TRBJ2-7; 9 nucleotides line up with TRBD2. V lost 6 bases, J lost 7 bases, and 10 bases stayed unmatched. CDR3 length: 14 amino acids. CDR3 region: CASSSGLASNEQYF. CDR3 DNA: TGTGCCAGCAGCTCTGGACTAGCGAGCAATGAGCAGTACTTC.

This clonotype was detected a few times. The J gene is TRBJ1-2, the V gene TRBV2; D remains unclear. CDR3 length: 13 amino acids. Germline CDR1 and CDR2: SNHLY and FYNNEI. The germline V and J ends were trimmed by 3 bases and 4 bases, with 9 bases remaining between them. DNA of the CDR3: TGTGCCAGCAGTGAGGTCAGACCCTATGGCTACACCTTC. Its translation: CASSEVRPYGYTF.

The gene calls are TRBV7-2 and TRBJ2-1, with 9 bases lining up with TRBD2. V was clipped by 4 bases and J by 10 bases; unmatched bases: 5. The CDR3 contains 13 residues. Germline V gives CDR1 SGHTA, CDR2 FQGNSA. CDR3 residues: CASSSDSGGEQFF. The CDR3, as DNA: TGTGCCAGCAGCTCAGATAGCGGGGGAGAGCAGTTCTTC.

This clonotype has a handful of counts. This sequence joins TRBV4-2 and TRBJ2-3; no definite D call. The germline V gene encodes CDR1 LGHNA and CDR2 YNFKEQ. This CDR3 has 14 amino acids. V lost 3 bases and J lost 0, with 7 bases in between. Here the CDR3 reads CASSQSPSTDTQYF. The CDR3 DNA is TGTGCCAGCAGCCAGAGCCCTAGCACAGATACGCAGTATTTT.

This chain uses TRBV7-3 with TRBJ2-1, with D possibly TRBD2 on 6 matching bases. The CDR3 covers 16 residues. Per the germline V gene, CDR1 is SGHTA and CDR2 is FQGTGA. V dropped 2 bases and J dropped 4 bases, with 15 bases sitting between them. CDR3 amino acids: CASSLAAGNSYNEQFF. The CDR3 nucleotides are TGTGCCAGCAGCTTAGCTGCGGGAAATAGTTACAATGAGCAGTTCTTC.

This clonotype was recorded a few times. This sequence joins TRBV6-2 or TRBV6-3 and TRBJ2-7; D possibly uses TRBD1 or TRBD2 (6 bases each). V was cut by 7 bases and J by 7 bases, with 17 bases left in between. There are 13 residues in the CDR3. Looked up from germline, CDR1 is MNHEY and CDR2 is SVGEGT. CDR3 bases: TGTGCCAGCACGGGGGCCCCGGAAATTGAGCAGTACTTC. Its translation: CASTGAPEIEQYF.

The rearrangement links TRBV30 to TRBJ1-4; D is possibly TRBD1 (6 bases). V was trimmed by 0 bases and J by 8 bases, leaving 19 bases between them. The CDR3 is 16 amino acids. Germline V gene lookup returns CDR1 GTSNPN and CDR2 SVGIG (reference sequence). The CDR3 reads CAWSVDGGGAGEKLFF. The CDR3 nucleotides are TGTGCCTGGAGTGTAGACGGTGGGGGGGCTGGGGAAAAACTGTTTTTT.

A few counts support this clonotype. The V and J genes are TRBV12-3 or TRBV12-4 and TRBJ2-7; maybe TRBD2 (5 bases). Deletions cut 0 bases from V and 0 bases from J, with 9 bases between. This CDR3 is 15 amino acids long. In DNA, the CDR3 is TGTGCCAGCAGTTTAGCGCTAGGGAGCTCCTACGAGCAGTACTTC. Amino acid sequence: CASSLALGSSYEQYF.

The rearrangement joins TRBV21-1 to TRBJ2-7; the table's TRBD1 call for D was not verified on the DNA. TRBV21-1 is noted as a pseudogene. The CDR3 is 14 amino acids. CDR3 coding DNA: TGTGCCAGCAGCAAAGCCGTCTGGGACAGGCCGGAGTACTTC. It is translated as CASSKAVWDRPEYF.

Worth noting for this clonotype: This may come from a read error, since a much larger clone is one base off. V usage is TRBV10-3 and J usage is TRBJ2-1; 8 positions match TRBD1. V shed 6 bases and J 8 bases; nucleotides not matched to a gene: 6. The CDR3 contains 13 residues. Germline CDR1 ENHRY, CDR2 SYGVKD. The CDR3: CAISRDRNDEQFF. DNA of the CDR3: TGTGCCATCAGCCGGGACAGGAATGATGAGCAGTTCTTC.